This paragraph covers one T cell receptor (beta chain) sequence. Its antigen is unknown. In the source study's methods: From ImmunoSEQ came sequences covering only the junction and carrying no quality scores, so filtering differed. Some clones are missing from TCRdb's copy, which holds only in-frame ones; the method was immunoSEQ multiplex PCR. For V, J and clone size, that table is used; D and trimming come from the DNA. The sample gives roughly 1.5 million clones, approximately 98% of which show up once; approximately 0.45% is in the top ten. V was pared by 6 bases and J by 1 base, with 12 bases between. The CDR3 length is 14 residues. In germline, CDR1 is SNHLY, CDR2 FYNNEI. In the CD4+ fraction, cells were divided into CD45RA+ naive and CD45RA-negative memory subsets. This record comes from a study of shared clonotypes between healthy human individuals. About the study: Per donor, CD8 memory used one plate, CD8 naive used two, CD4 memory used three and CD4 naive used three.

Points from the study as a whole: Generation probabilities of non-shared clonotypes were lower (relative to those shared by all four donors).

The V gene is TRBV2, the J gene TRBJ1-1; D perhaps matches TRBD1 (5 bases). This TCR was recovered from a man aged 25 to 45 in good health. Sequenced material: naive CD4+ T cells sorted from blood. Subset: CD45RA+ positively selected. The CDR3 region is CASRMTDSNTEAFF. Written as DNA, the CDR3 is TGTGCCAGCAGAATGACAGATTCGAACACTGAAGCTTTCTTT. The variable domain in full, completed from reference TRBV2 and TRBJ1-1, reads EPEVTQTPSHQVTQMGQEVILRCVPISNHLYFYWYRQILGQKVEFLVSFYNNEISEKSEIFDDQFSVERPDGSNFTLKIRSTKLEDSAMYFCASRMTDSNTEAFFGQGTRLTVV.